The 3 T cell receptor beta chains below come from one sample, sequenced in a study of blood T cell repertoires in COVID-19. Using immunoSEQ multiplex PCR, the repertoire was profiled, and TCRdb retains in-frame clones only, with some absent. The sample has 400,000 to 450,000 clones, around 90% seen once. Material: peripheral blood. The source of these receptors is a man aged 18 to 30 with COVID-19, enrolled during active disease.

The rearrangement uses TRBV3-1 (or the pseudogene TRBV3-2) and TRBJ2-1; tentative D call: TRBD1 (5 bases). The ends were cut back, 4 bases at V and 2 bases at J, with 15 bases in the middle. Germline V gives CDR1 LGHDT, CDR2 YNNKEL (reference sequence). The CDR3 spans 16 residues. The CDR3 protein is CASSLLQGTPYNEQFF. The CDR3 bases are TGTGCCAGCAGCCTTCTCCAGGGCACGCCCTACAATGAGCAGTTCTTC.

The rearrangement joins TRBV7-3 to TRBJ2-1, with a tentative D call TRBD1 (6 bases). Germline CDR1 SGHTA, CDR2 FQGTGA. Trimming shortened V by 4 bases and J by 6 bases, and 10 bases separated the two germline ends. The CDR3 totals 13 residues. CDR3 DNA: TGTGCCAGCAGCTCCGGACAGTTCAATGAGCAGTTCTTC. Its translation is CASSSGQFNEQFF.

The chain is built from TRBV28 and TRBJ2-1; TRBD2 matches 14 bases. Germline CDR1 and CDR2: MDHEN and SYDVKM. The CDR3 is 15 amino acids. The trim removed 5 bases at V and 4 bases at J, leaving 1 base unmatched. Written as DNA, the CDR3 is TGTGCCAGCAGTCGGACTAGCGGGGGGTACAATGAGCAGTTCTTC. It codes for CASSRTSGGYNEQFF.